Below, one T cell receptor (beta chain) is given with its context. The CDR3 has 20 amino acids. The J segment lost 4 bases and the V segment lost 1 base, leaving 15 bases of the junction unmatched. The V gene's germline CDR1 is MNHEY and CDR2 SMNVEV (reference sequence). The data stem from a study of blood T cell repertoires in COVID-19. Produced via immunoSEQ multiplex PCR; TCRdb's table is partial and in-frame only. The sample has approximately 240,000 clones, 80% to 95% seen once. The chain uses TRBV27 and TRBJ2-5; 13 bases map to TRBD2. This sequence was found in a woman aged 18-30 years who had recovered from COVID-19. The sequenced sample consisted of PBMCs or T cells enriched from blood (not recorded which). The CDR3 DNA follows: TGTGCCAGCAGTTTATTCCGCCCAGGCGGACTAGCGGGGGTGGGAGAGACCCAGTACTTC. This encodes CASSLFRPGGLAGVGETQYF.